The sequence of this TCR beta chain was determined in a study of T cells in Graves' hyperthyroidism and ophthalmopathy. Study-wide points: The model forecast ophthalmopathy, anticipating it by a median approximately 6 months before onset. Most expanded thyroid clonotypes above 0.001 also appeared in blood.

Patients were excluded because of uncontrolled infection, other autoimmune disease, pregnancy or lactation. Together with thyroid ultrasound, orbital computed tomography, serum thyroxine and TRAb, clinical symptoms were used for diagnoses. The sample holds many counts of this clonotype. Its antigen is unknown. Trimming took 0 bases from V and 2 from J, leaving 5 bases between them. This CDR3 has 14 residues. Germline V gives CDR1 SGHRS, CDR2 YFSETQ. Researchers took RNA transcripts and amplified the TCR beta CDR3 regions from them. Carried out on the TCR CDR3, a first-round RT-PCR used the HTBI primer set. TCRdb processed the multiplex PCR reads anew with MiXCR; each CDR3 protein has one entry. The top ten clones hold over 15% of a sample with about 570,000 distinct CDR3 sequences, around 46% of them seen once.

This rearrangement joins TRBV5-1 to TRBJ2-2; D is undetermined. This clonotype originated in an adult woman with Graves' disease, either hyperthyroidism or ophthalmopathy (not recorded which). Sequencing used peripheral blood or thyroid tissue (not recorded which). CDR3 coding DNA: TGCGCCAGCAGCTTGGTCGCCAACACCGGGGAGCTGTTTTTT. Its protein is CASSLVANTGELFF.